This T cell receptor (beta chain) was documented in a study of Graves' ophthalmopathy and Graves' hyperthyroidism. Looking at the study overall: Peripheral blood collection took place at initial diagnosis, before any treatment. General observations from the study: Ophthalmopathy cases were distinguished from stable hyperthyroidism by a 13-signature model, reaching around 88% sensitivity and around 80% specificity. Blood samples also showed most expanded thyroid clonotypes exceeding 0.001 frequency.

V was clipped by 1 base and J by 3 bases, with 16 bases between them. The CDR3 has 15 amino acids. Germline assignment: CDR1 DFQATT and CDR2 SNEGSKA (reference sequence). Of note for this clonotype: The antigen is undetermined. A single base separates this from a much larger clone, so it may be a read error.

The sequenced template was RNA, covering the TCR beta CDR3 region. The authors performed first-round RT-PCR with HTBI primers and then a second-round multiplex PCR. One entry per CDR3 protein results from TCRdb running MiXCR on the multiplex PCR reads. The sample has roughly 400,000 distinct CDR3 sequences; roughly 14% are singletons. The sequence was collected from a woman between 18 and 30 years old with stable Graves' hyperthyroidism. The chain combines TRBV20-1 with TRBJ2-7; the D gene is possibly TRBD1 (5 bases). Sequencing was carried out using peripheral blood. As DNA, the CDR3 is TGCAGTGCTAGAGCTCAGGGCCCGATGCTCTACGAGCAGTACTTC. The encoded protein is CSARAQGPMLYEQYF.